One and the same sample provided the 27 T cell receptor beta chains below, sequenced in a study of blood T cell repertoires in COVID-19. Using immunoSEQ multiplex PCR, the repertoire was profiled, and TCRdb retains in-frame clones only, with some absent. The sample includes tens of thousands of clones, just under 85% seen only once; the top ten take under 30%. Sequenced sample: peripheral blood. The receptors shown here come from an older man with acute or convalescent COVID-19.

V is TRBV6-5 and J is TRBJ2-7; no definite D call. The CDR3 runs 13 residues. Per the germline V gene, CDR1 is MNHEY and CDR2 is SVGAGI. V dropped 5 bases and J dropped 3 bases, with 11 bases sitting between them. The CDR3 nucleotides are TGTGCCAGCAGTCGAACGGTACTCTACGAGCAGTACTTC. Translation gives CASSRTVLYEQYF.

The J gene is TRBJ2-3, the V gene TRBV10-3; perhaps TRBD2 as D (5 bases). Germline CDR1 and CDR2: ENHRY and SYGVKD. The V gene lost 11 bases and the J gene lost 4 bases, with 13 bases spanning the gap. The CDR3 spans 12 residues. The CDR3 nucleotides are TGTGCCCCTTCCGGGGTCCCAGATACGCAGTATTTT. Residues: CAPSGVPDTQYF.

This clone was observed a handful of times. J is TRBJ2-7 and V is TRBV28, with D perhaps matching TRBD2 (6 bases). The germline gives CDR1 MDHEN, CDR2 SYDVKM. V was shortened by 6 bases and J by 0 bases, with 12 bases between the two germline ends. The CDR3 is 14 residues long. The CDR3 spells CASRGLTSSYEQYF. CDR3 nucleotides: TGTGCCAGCAGGGGACTTACGAGCTCCTACGAGCAGTACTTC.

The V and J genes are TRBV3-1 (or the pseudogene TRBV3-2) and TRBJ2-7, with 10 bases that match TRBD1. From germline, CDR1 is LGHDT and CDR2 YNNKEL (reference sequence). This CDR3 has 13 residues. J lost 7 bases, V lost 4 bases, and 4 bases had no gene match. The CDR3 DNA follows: TGTGCCAGCAGCCTCGGGACAGGGGAAGAGCAGTACTTC. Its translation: CASSLGTGEEQYF.

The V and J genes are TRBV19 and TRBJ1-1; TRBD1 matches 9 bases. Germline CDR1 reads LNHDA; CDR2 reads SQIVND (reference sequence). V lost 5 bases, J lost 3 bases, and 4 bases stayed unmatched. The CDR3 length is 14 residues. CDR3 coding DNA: TGTGCCAGTAGTCTTAGGACAGGGGACACTGAAGCTTTCTTT. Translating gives CASSLRTGDTEAFF.

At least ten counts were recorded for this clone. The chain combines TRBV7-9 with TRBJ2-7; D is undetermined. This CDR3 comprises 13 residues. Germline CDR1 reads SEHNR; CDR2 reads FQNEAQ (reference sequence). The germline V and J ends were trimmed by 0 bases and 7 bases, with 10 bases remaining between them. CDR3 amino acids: CASSLALLNEQYF. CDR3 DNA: TGTGCCAGCAGCTTAGCCTTACTAAATGAGCAGTACTTC.

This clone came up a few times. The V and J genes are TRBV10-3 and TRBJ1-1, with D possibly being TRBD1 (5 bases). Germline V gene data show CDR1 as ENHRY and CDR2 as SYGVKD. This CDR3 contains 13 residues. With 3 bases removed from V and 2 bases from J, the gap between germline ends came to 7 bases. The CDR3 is CAISETGNTEAFF. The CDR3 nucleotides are TGTGCCATCAGTGAAACAGGTAACACTGAAGCTTTCTTT.

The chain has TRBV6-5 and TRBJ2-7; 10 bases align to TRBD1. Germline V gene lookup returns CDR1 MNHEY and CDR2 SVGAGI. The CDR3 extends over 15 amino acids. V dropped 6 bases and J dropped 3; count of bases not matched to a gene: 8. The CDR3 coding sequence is TGTGCCAGCAGGAGAGACAGGGGGCCTTACTACGAGCAGTACTTC. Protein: CASRRDRGPYYEQYF.

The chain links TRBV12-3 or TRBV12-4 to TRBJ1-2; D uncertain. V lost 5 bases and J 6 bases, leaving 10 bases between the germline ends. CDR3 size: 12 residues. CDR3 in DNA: TGTGCCAGCAGTCGCCCCGGGGATGGCTACACCTTC. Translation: CASSRPGDGYTF.

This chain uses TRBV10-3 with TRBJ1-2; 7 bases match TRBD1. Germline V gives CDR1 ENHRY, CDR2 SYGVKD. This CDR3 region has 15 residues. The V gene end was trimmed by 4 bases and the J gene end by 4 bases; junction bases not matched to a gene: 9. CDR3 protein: CAISGDSRLAYGYTF. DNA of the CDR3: TGTGCCATCAGTGGGGACAGCCGGTTAGCCTATGGCTACACCTTC.

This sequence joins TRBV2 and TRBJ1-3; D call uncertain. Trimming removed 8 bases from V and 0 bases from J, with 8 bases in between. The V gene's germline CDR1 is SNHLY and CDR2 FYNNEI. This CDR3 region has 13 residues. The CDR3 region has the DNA TGTGCCAGCGGATACAGCTCTGGAAACACCATATATTTT. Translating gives CASGYSSGNTIYF.

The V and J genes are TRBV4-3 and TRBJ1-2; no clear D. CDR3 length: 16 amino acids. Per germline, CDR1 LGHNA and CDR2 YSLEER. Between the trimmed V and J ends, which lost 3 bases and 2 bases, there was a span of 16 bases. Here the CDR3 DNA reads TGCGCCAGCAGCCAGGATAAGCCGGGAACCAACTATGGCTACACCTTC. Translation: CASSQDKPGTNYGYTF.

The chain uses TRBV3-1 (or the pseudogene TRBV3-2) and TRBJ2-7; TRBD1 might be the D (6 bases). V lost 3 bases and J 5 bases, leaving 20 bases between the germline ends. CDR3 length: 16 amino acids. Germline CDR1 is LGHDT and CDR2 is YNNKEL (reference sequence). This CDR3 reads CASSHLGAGQDNEQYF. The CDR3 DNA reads TGTGCCAGCAGCCACTTGGGGGCGGGTCAGGACAACGAGCAGTACTTC.

CDR3 DNA sequence: TGCAGCGTTGAACGTGACAGCTCTGGAAACACCATATATTTT. This translates into CSVERDSSGNTIYF. The rearrangement joins TRBV29-1 to TRBJ1-3, with D perhaps TRBD1 (5 bases). This CDR3 has 14 amino acids. CDR1 and CDR2 from the germline V gene are SQVTM and ANQGSEA. V lost 2 bases to trimming and J lost 0 bases, with 8 bases between them.

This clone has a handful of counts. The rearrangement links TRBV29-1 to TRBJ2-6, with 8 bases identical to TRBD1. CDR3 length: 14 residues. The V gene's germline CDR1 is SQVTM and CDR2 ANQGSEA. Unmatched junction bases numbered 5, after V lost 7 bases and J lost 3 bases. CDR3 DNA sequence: TGCAGCGCCCAGGGGGCTGATGGGGCCAACGTCCTGACTTTC. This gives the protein CSAQGADGANVLTF.

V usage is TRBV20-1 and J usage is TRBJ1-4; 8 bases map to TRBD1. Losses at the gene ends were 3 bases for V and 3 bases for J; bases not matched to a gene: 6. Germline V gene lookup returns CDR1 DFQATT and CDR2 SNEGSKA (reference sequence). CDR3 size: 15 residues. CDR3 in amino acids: CSASDTGGANEKLFF. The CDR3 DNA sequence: TGCAGTGCTAGTGACACAGGGGGAGCTAATGAAAAACTGTTTTTT.

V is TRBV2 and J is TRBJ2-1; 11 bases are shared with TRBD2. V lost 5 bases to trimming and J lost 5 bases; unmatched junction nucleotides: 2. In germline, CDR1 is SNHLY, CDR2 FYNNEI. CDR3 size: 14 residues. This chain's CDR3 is CASSTSGGNNEQFF. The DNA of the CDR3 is TGTGCCAGCAGTACTAGCGGGGGTAACAATGAGCAGTTCTTC.

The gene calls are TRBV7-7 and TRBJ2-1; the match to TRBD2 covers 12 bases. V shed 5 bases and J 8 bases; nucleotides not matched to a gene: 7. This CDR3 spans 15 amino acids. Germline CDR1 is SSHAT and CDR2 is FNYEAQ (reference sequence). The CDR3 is CASSMTSGSIDEQFF. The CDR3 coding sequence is TGTGCCAGCAGCATGACTAGCGGGAGTATAGATGAGCAGTTCTTC.

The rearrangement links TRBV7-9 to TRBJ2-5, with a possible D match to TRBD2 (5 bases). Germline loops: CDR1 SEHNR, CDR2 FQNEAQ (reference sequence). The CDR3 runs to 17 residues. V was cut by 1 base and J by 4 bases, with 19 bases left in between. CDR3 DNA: TGTGCCAGCAGCTTAGATAGTAGGAGGCTAGTGGGAGAGACCCAGTACTTC. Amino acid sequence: CASSLDSRRLVGETQYF.

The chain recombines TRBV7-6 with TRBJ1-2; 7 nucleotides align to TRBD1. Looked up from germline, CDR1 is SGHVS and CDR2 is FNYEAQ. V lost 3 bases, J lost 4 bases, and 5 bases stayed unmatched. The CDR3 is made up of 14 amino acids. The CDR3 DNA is TGTGCCAGCAGCTTGACAGGGAGCGGCTATGGCTACACCTTC. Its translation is CASSLTGSGYGYTF. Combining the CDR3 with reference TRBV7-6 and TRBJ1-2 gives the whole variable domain GAGVSQSPRYKVTKRGQDVALRCDPISGHVSLYWYRQALGQGPEFLTYFNYEAQQDKSGLPNDRFSAERPEGSISTLTIQRTEQRDSAMYRCASSLTGSGYGYTFGSGTRLTVV.

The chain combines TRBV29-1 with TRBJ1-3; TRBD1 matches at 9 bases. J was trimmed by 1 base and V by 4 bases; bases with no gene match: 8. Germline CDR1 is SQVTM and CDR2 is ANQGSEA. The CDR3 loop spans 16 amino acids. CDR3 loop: CSVVPADRGSGNTIYF. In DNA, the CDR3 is TGCAGCGTTGTCCCAGCGGACAGGGGATCTGGAAACACCATATATTTT.

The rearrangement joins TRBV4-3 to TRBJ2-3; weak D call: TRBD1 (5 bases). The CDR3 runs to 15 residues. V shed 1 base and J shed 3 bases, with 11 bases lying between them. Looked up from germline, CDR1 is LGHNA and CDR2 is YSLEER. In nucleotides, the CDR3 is TGCGCCAGCAGCCAAGCATTCAGGGAAACAGATACGCAGTATTTT. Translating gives CASSQAFRETDTQYF.

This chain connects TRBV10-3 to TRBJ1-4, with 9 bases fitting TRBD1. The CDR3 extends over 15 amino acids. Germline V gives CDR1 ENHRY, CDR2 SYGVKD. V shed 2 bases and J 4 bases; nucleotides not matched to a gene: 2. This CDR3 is CAISEGQGINEKLFF. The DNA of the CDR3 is TGTGCCATCAGTGAGGGACAGGGGATTAATGAAAAACTGTTTTTT.

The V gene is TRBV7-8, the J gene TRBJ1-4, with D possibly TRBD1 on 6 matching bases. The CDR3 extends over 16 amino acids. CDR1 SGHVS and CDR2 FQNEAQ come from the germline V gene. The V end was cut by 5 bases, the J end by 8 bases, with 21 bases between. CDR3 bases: TGTGCCAGCAGCCGAGATCGTGGGGGGGCAGACGAAAAACTGTTTTTT. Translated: CASSRDRGGADEKLFF.

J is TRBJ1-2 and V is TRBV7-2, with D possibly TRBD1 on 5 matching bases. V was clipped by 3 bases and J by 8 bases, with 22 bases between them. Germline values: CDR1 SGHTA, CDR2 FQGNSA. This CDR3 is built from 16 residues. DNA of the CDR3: TGTGCCAGCAGCTTTGCGTCGGCAGGGCCACCAACGGGCTACACCTTC. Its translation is CASSFASAGPPTGYTF.

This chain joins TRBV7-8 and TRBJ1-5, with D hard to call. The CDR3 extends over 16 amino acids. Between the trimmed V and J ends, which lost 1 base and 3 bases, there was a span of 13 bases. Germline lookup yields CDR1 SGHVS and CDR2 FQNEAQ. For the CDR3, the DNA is TGTGCCAGCAGCTTAGGATTGCGGGGAATCAATCAGCCCCAGCATTTT. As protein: CASSLGLRGINQPQHF.

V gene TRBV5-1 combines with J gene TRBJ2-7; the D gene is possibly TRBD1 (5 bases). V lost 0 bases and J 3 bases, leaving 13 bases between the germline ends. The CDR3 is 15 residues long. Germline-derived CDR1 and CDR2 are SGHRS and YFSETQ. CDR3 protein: CASSLGSGILYEQYF. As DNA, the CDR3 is TGCGCCAGCAGCTTGGGCTCAGGGATTCTCTACGAGCAGTACTTC. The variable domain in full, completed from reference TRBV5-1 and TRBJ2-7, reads KAGVTQTPRYLIKTRGQQVTLSCSPISGHRSVSWYQQTPGQGLQFLFEYFSETQRNKGNFPGRFSGRQFSNSRSEMNVSTLELGDSALYLCASSLGSGILYEQYFGPGTRLTVT.